These T cell receptor beta chains were read from a single sample in a study of T-cell reconstitution after alpha-beta-depleted transplantation in children. TCRdb independently ran MiXCR on the PCR reads; one entry per CDR3 protein. The data contain a few hundred thousand distinct CDR3 sequences, roughly 20% of them singletons. This specimen consisted of PBMCs from the stem cell graft donor, obtained from the stem cell graft. The source of these receptors is a human donor who donated a stem cell graft to a child with acute myeloid leukemia. The conserved cysteine and the conserved F or W are not part of the CDR3 here. Each record gives: V gene, J gene, CDR3 protein.

TRBV29-1	TRBJ2-3	SVDFAGGTDTQY
TRBV28	TRBJ2-1	ASSLFSGSIGQF
TRBV5-1	TRBJ2-1	ASSLMGQGDGEQF
TRBV21-1	TRBJ2-3	ASSTRGQGTQY
TRBV29-1	TRBJ1-2	SVEGGAPENYGYT
TRBV23-1	TRBJ2-7	ASTQLSRGQKSYEQY
TRBV6-5	TRBJ2-1	ASSYSASGLSYNEQF
TRBV12-3/TRBV12-4	TRBJ2-7	ASSLWRAHDEQY
TRBV4-3	TRBJ1-2	ASSQTSGTGGWNGYT
TRBV15	TRBJ2-1	ATSRDSVWLGDNEQF
TRBV15	TRBJ2-3	ATSRDKLRGGSTDTQY
TRBV29-1	TRBJ2-2	SVVCTRREGETGELF
TRBV11-2	TRBJ2-1	ASSSGTSWGEQF
TRBV9	TRBJ1-5	ASSVEGIQPQH
TRBV20-1	TRBJ2-2	SASSAAFGGELF
TRBV4-3	TRBJ1-4	ASSQDRHEKLF
TRBV6-5	TRBJ2-1	ASSYSYGGENEQF
TRBV2	TRBJ1-1	ASSERVLNTEAF
TRBV25-1	TRBJ2-7	ASSGKGTEQY
TRBV9	TRBJ2-7	ASSAAGTASYEQY
TRBV7-2	TRBJ2-1	ASSLVGLAARNEQF
TRBV7-8	TRBJ2-2	ASSRRQGSTGELF
TRBV7-2	TRBJ2-3	ASSLALGSGVGTDTQY
TRBV4-3	TRBJ2-7	ASSQQLAGDGYEQY
TRBV25-1	TRBJ2-3	ASSVRDTQY
TRBV12-3/TRBV12-4	TRBJ1-5	ASRFRGSQPQH
TRBV15	TRBJ2-7	ATSRERTTSYEQY
TRBV19	TRBJ2-1	ASSIVGLAGNTNEQF
TRBV4-2	TRBJ2-7	ASSQERGQGGHEQY
TRBV29-1	TRBJ1-5	SVRYSNQPQH
TRBV7-6	TRBJ2-2	ASSLAVAGSNTGELF
TRBV4-3	TRBJ2-5	ASSRQGPGETQY
TRBV10-2	TRBJ2-2	ASSEPGGTGELF
TRBV29-1	TRBJ2-7	SVVLEKYEQY
TRBV5-1	TRBJ2-7	ASSLDGRDGNEQY
TRBV27	TRBJ2-5	ASCPWGNQETQY
TRBV20-1	TRBJ2-7	SARDQLAGDVDEQY
TRBV5-8	TRBJ2-1	ASTDWREGYNEQF
TRBV20-1	TRBJ2-7	SASASGNEQY
TRBV29-1	TRBJ1-6	SVDEGEDSPLH
TRBV18	TRBJ2-2	ASSPPGGLNTGELF
TRBV4-2	TRBJ2-1	ASSQGSISYNEQF
TRBV27	TRBJ2-2	ASSPRQGTGELF
TRBV5-1	TRBJ2-2	ASSERTGGGTGELF
TRBV27	TRBJ2-5	ASSFQYRETQY
TRBV6-6	TRBJ2-3	ASSYTGRDTQY
TRBV9	TRBJ2-5	ASSVRAGPQETQY
TRBV7-3	TRBJ2-7	AISLRTGSSYEQY